Each of the 21 T cell receptor beta chains below was sequenced from the same sample in a study of cytomegalovirus exposure and HLA in healthy donors. Primers included in the PCR were 60 Vbeta and 13 Jbeta primers. The table came from immunoSEQ multiplex PCR; TCRdb's copy has only in-frame clones and leaves some out. This repertoire includes approximately 110,000 clones. The sequencing input was PBMCs. The receptor source for this set is a man between 45 and 60 years old in good health and CMV-seronegative.

The chain carries TRBV11-3 and TRBJ2-3, with a weak D call TRBD1 (6 bases). Germline CDR1 is SGHNT and CDR2 is YENEEA. CDR3 length: 14 residues. V dropped 5 bases and J dropped 2 bases, with 11 bases sitting between them. As DNA, the CDR3 is TGTGCCAGCAGCCTCAGGGGAATCACAGATACGCAGTATTTT. Translating gives CASSLRGITDTQYF.

The rearrangement links TRBV7-2 to TRBJ1-1, with 7 nucleotides matching TRBD1. This CDR3 spans 14 amino acids. The germline V gene encodes CDR1 SGHTA and CDR2 FQGNSA. The J segment lost 7 bases and the V segment lost 3 bases, leaving 8 bases of the junction unmatched. The CDR3 here is CASSFKLTGVEAFF. The DNA of the CDR3 is TGTGCCAGCAGCTTTAAACTAACAGGGGTTGAAGCTTTCTTT.

With respect to this clone: Other DNA sequences from this sample encode an identical CDR3 as well. This chain joins TRBV5-1 and TRBJ1-1; no definite D call. The V end was cut by 3 bases, the J end by 1 base, with 10 bases between. Germline CDR1 SGHRS, CDR2 YFSETQ. The CDR3 has 14 amino acids. CDR3 sequence reads: CASSSGRENTEAFF. The DNA of the CDR3 is TGCGCCAGCAGCTCTGGACGGGAGAACACTGAAGCTTTCTTT.

The chain links TRBV7-9 to TRBJ1-2, with 8 bases aligning to TRBD1. V lost 1 base and J lost 9; bases outside the gene matches: 7. This CDR3 region has 14 residues. Germline V CDR1 and CDR2: SEHNR, FQNEAQ (reference sequence). The CDR3, as DNA: TGTGCCAGCAGCTTAGAAGGGACAGGAGCGAGCTACACCTTC. The encoded protein is CASSLEGTGASYTF.

CDR3 loop: CASSYEGNTEAFF. The CDR3 DNA is TGTGCCAGCAGTTACGAGGGGAACACTGAAGCTTTCTTT. This chain uses TRBV6-5 with TRBJ1-1; D is unclear. Germline V gene lookup returns CDR1 MNHEY and CDR2 SVGAGI. Trimming took off 2 bases at V and 1 base at J, with 5 bases between the two ends. The CDR3 runs 13 residues.

This chain uses TRBV11-2 with TRBJ2-1; possible D gene TRBD1, 6 bases. Germline V lookup: CDR1 SGHAT, CDR2 FQNNGV. This CDR3 has 16 amino acids. V was clipped by 4 bases and J by 0 bases, with 13 bases between them. The CDR3 loop is CASSSYRDTSYNEQFF. DNA of the CDR3: TGTGCCAGCAGCTCATACCGGGACACCTCCTACAATGAGCAGTTCTTC.

The rearrangement links TRBV5-6 to TRBJ1-2; D possibly corresponds to TRBD1 (5 bases). Trimming left V 5 bases short and J 13 bases short, with 18 bases between. This CDR3 has 12 residues. Germline V gives CDR1 SGHDT, CDR2 YYEEEE. The CDR3 coding sequence is TGTGCCAGCAGAAACGTTGGGGGGTCAACCACCTTC. Translation gives CASRNVGGSTTF.

The V gene is TRBV16, the J gene TRBJ1-2, with D hard to call. Trimming cost V 1 base and J 3 bases, with 9 bases left between them. CDR3 length: 14 amino acids. In germline, CDR1 is KGHSY, CDR2 FQNENV. CDR3 amino acids: CASSQFLTHYGYTF. In DNA, the CDR3 is TGTGCCAGCAGCCAATTTTTAACACACTATGGCTACACCTTC.

The chain uses TRBV2 and TRBJ1-1; perhaps TRBD1 as D (6 bases). This CDR3 has 14 amino acids. V dropped 7 bases and J dropped 0 bases, with 12 bases sitting between them. Germline CDR1 is SNHLY and CDR2 is FYNNEI. CDR3 nucleotides: TGTGCCAGCATAAGGACAGCTATGAACACTGAAGCTTTCTTT. This gives the protein CASIRTAMNTEAFF. The full variable domain, its missing parts supplied by reference TRBV2 and TRBJ1-1, is EPEVTQTPSHQVTQMGQEVILRCVPISNHLYFYWYRQILGQKVEFLVSFYNNEISEKSEIFDDQFSVERPDGSNFTLKIRSTKLEDSAMYFCASIRTAMNTEAFFGQGTRLTVV.

The rearrangement joins TRBV29-1 to TRBJ2-1, with TRBD1 matching over 7 bases. Germline loops: CDR1 SQVTM, CDR2 ANQGSEA. Trimming took 6 bases from V and 5 from J; bases not matched to a gene: 7. The CDR3 covers 13 residues. CDR3 DNA sequence: TGCAGCGTCCCGGGACAGTACCACAATGAGCAGTTCTTC. It specifies CSVPGQYHNEQFF.

CDR3 bases: TGTGCCAGTAGCTCAAGCGCGAACACCGGGGAGCTGTTTTTT. Protein sequence: CASSSSANTGELFF. This chain uses TRBV19 with TRBJ2-2; D unresolved. Trimming left V 6 bases short and J 0 bases short, with 8 bases between. Germline CDR1 is LNHDA and CDR2 is SQIVND (reference sequence). The CDR3 contains 14 residues.

The V and J genes are TRBV7-9 and TRBJ2-5; the D is unclear. V shed 5 bases and J shed 3 bases, with 4 bases lying between them. CDR1 is SEHNR, CDR2 FQNEAQ, per germline (reference sequence). The CDR3 spans 11 residues. The CDR3 is CASSREETQYF. As DNA, the CDR3 is TGTGCCAGCAGCCGTGAAGAGACCCAGTACTTC.

V gene TRBV11-3 combines with J gene TRBJ2-5, with 9 bases fitting TRBD2. Germline V CDR1 and CDR2: SGHNT, YENEEA. The CDR3 is 14 residues long. With V trimmed by 10 bases and J by 4 bases, 10 bases remained unmatched. The CDR3 DNA is TGTGCCACCAAAAGAGCGGGAGGAGGAGAGACCCAGTACTTC. Residues: CATKRAGGGETQYF.

V is TRBV4-3 and J is TRBJ2-6, with D perhaps TRBD1 (6 bases). The CDR3 is 16 residues long. Germline-derived CDR1 and CDR2 are LGHNA and YSLEER. V dropped 4 bases and J dropped 2 bases, with 12 bases sitting between them. The CDR3 bases are TGCGCCAGCAGCCCAAGTAACAGGGCTGGGGCCAACGTCCTGACTTTC. This sequence encodes CASSPSNRAGANVLTF.

The chain carries TRBV7-9 and TRBJ1-2, with TRBD1 matching over 8 bases. Germline CDR1 and CDR2: SEHNR and FQNEAQ (reference sequence). This CDR3 comprises 13 residues. Germline trimming cut 8 bases from V and 3 bases from J; bases unmatched to any gene: 5. CDR3 nucleotides: TGTGCCAGCTTGGACAGGGCGGACTATGGCTACACCTTC. Translating gives CASLDRADYGYTF.

The chain uses TRBV10-3 and TRBJ1-1; D is unresolved. This CDR3 is built from 12 residues. Looked up from germline, CDR1 is ENHRY and CDR2 is SYGVKD. The ends were cut back, 6 bases at V and 6 bases at J, with 11 bases in the middle. Here the CDR3 reads CAISPGTSEAFF. DNA of the CDR3: TGTGCCATCAGCCCCGGTACCTCTGAAGCTTTCTTT.

The rearrangement links TRBV29-1 to TRBJ2-7; tentatively, D is TRBD2 (6 bases). Trimming pared 2 bases from V and 6 bases from J, leaving 17 bases between. The CDR3 totals 14 residues. Germline-derived CDR1 and CDR2 are SQVTM and ANQGSEA. The DNA for the CDR3 is TGCAGCGTTGAAAGAGGGTCTAGCGTGCGCGAGCAGTACTTC. The encoded protein is CSVERGSSVREQYF.

The chain recombines TRBV6-1 with TRBJ1-1; D remains ambiguous. The germline gives CDR1 MNHNS, CDR2 SASEGT. The CDR3 loop spans 12 amino acids. V shed 2 bases and J shed 6 bases, with 7 bases lying between them. The CDR3 DNA is TGTGCCAGCAGTGAATTTAATCCTGAAGCTTTCTTT. Translating it yields CASSEFNPEAFF.

The V gene is TRBV11-2, the J gene TRBJ2-7; TRBD2 matches at 7 bases. The CDR3 has 13 amino acids. CDR1 and CDR2 from the germline V gene are SGHAT and FQNNGV. V trimming: 4 bases; J trimming: 4 bases; junction bases outside the gene matches: 4. The DNA for the CDR3 is TGTGCCAGCAGCTCGGGACTACAATACGAGCAGTACTTC. Translated: CASSSGLQYEQYF.

The chain carries TRBV19 and TRBJ2-2; TRBD1 matches 7 bases. With 2 bases clipped from V and 5 bases from J, the junction kept 2 bases outside the gene matches. This CDR3 has 14 residues. CDR1 and CDR2 (germline): LNHDA, SQIVND (reference sequence). DNA for the CDR3: TGTGCCAGTAGTATACAACAGGGGACCGGGGAGCTGTTTTTT. Translating it yields CASSIQQGTGELFF.

The chain links TRBV4-3 to TRBJ1-6; the D is unclear. The CDR3 length is 13 residues. Germline V gene lookup returns CDR1 LGHNA and CDR2 YSLEER. Between the trimmed V and J ends, which lost 0 bases and 11 bases, there was a span of 8 bases. CDR3 nucleotide sequence: TGCGCCAGCAGCCAAGAATATGGGCCACCCCTCCACTTT. The encoded protein is CASSQEYGPPLHF.